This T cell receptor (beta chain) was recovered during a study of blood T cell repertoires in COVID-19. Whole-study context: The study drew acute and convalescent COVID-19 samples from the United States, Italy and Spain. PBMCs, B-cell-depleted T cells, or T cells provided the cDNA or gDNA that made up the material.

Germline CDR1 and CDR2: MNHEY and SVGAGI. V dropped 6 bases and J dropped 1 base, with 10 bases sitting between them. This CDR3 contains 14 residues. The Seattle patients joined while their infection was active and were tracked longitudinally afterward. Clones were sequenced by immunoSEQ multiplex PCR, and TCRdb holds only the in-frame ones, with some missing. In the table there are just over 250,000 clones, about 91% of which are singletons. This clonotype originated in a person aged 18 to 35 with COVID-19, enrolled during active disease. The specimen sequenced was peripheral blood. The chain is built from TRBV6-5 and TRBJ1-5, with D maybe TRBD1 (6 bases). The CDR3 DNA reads TGTGCCAGCAGCCGGACAGTGAGCAATCAGCCCCAGCATTTT. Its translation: CASSRTVSNQPQHF.